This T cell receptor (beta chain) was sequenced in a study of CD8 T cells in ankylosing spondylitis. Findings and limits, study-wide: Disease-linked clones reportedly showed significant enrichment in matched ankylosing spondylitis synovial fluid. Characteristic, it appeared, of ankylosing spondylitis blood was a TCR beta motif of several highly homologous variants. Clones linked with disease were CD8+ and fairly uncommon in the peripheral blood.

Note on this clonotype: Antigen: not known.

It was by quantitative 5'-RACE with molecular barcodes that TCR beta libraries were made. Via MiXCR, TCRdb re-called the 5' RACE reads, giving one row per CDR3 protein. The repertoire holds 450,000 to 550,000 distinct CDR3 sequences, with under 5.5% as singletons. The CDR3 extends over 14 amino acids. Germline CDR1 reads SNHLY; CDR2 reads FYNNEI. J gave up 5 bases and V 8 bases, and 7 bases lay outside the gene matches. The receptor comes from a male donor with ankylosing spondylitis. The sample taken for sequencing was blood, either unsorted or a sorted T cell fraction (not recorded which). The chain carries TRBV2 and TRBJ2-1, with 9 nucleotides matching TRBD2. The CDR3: CASGGRVVNNEQFF. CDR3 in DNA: TGTGCCAGCGGCGGGAGGGTGGTTAACAATGAGCAGTTCTTC.